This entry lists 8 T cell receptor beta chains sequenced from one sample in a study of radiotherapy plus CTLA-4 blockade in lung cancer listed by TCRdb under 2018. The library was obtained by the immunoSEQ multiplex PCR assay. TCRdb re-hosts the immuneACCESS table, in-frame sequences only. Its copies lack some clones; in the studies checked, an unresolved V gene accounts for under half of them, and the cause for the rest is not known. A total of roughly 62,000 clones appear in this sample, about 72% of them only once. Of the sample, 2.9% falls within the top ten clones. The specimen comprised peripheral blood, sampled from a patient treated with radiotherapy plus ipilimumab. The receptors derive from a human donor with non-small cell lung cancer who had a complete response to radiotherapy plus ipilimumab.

CDR3 in amino acids: CASSLFGGREQYF. CDR3 nucleotides: TGTGCCAGCAGTTTATTCGGTGGGAGGGAGCAGTACTTC. The chain couples TRBV28 to TRBJ2-7; D might be TRBD2 (6 bases). Germline V gene sequence: CDR1 MDHEN, CDR2 SYDVKM. The CDR3 is 13 amino acids. Trimming shortened V by 1 base and J by 7 bases, and 11 bases separated the two germline ends.

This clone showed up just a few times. Written as DNA, the CDR3 is TGTGCCTGGAGAACGCAGGGAATACGGGCTTTCTTT. Translating gives CAWRTQGIRAFF. The chain couples TRBV30 to TRBJ1-1; maybe TRBD1 (5 bases). Germline V gene data show CDR1 as GTSNPN and CDR2 as SVGIG (reference sequence). The V end was cut by 3 bases, the J end by 11 bases, with 16 bases between. The CDR3 has 12 amino acids.

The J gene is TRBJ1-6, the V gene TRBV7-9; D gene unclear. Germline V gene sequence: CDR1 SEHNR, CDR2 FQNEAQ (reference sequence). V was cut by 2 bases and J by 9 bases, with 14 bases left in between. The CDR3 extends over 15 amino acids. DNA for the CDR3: TGTGCCAGCAGCTTAAATCGGGGTGAAGGTTCACCCCTCCACTTT. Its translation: CASSLNRGEGSPLHF.

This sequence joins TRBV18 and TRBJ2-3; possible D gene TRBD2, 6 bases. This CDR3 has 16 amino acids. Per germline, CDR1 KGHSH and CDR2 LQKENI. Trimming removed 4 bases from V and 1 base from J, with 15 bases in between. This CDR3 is CASSRLGSGRTDTQYF. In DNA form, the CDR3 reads TGTGCCAGCTCACGCCTCGGGAGCGGACGCACAGATACGCAGTATTTT. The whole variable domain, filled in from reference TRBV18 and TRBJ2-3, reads NAGVMQNPRHLVRRRGQEARLRCSPMKGHSHVYWYRQLPEEGLKFMVYLQKENIIDESGMPKERFSAEFPKEGPSILRIQQVVRGDSAAYFCASSRLGSGRTDTQYFGPGTRLTVL.

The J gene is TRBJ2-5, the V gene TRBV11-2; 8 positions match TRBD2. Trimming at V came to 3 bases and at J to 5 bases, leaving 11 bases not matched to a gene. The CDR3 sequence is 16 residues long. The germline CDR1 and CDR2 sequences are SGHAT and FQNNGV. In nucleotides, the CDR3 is TGTGCCAGCAGCTTCAGACTAGCGCCCCTTAGGGAGACCCAGTACTTC. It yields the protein CASSFRLAPLRETQYF.

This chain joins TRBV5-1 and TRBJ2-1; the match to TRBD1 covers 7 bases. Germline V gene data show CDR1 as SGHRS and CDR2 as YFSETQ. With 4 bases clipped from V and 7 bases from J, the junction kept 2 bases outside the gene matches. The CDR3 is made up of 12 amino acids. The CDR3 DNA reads TGCGCCAGCAGCCCGGGACAGAATGAGCAGTTCTTC. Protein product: CASSPGQNEQFF.

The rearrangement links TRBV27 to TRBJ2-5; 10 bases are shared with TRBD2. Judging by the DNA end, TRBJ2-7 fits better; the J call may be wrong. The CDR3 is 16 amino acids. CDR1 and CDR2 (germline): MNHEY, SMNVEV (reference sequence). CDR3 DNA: TGTGCCAGCAGTTTATGGGCTAGCGGGAGTCTCTACGAGCAGTACTTC. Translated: CASSLWASGSLYEQYF.

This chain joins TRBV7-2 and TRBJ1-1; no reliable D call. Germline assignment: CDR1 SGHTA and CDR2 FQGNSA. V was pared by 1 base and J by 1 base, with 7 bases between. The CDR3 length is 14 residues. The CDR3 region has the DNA TGTGCCAGCAGCTTAGGCGGAGGGAACACTGAAGCTTTCTTT. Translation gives CASSLGGGNTEAFF.